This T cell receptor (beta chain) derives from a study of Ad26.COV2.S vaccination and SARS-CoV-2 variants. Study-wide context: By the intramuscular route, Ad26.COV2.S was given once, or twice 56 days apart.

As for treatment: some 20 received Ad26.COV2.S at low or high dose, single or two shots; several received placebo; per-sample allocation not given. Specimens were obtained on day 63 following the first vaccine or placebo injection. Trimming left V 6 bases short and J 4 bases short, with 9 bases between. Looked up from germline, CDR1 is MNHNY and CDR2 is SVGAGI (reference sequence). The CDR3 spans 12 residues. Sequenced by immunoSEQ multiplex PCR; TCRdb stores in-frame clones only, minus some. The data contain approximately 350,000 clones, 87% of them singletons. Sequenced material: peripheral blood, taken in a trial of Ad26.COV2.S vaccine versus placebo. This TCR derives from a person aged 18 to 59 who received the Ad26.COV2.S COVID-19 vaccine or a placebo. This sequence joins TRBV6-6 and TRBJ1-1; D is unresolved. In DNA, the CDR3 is TGTGCCAGCAGGGTCGAAATCACTGAAGCTTTCTTT. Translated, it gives CASRVEITEAFF.